Below, 27 T cell receptor beta chains from the same sample are listed, as sequenced in a study of T cell changes during pregnancy in multiple sclerosis. Produced via immunoSEQ multiplex PCR; TCRdb's table is partial and in-frame only. The table has tens of thousands of clones, roughly nine tenths seen once. The sample here was CD4+ T cells from peripheral blood mononuclear cells, taken after pregnancy. These receptors came from a female donor with multiple sclerosis, enrolled in a pregnancy study.

The chain couples TRBV6-5 to TRBJ1-2; maybe TRBD1 (6 bases). V was clipped by 2 bases and J by 9 bases, with 13 bases between them. Germline V CDR1 and CDR2: MNHEY, SVGAGI. The CDR3 contains 13 residues. CDR3 loop: CASSYAPQGRYTF. The DNA of the CDR3 is TGTGCCAGCAGTTACGCACCCCAGGGGCGCTACACCTTC.

The chain couples TRBV2 to TRBJ1-3, with D unclear. The CDR3 consists of 14 residues. Germline lookup yields CDR1 SNHLY and CDR2 FYNNEI. Deletions cut 8 bases from V and 8 bases from J, with 19 bases between. The CDR3 nucleotides read TGTGCCAGCTCGGAAGAGGCCCCTTGGCACACCATATATTTT. It encodes CASSEEAPWHTIYF. Using reference TRBV2 and TRBJ1-3 for the parts outside the CDR3, the full variable domain is EPEVTQTPSHQVTQMGQEVILRCVPISNHLYFYWYRQILGQKVEFLVSFYNNEISEKSEIFDDQFSVERPDGSNFTLKIRSTKLEDSAMYFCASSEEAPWHTIYFGEGSWLTVV.

The CDR3 DNA sequence: TGTGCCAGTAGTATAGATGGGACAGACCAAGAGACCCAGTACTTC. Residues: CASSIDGTDQETQYF. This chain links TRBV19 with TRBJ2-5; 7 bases line up with TRBD1. With 0 bases clipped from V and 0 bases from J, the junction kept 1 base outside the gene matches. Germline CDR1 and CDR2: LNHDA and SQIVND (reference sequence). The CDR3 contains 15 residues.

The J gene is TRBJ1-5, the V gene TRBV7-9; the D is unclear. Trimming shortened V by 1 base and J by 1 base, and 5 bases separated the two germline ends. The germline V gene encodes CDR1 SEHNR and CDR2 FQNEAQ (reference sequence). CDR3 size: 14 residues. The CDR3 region is CASSLGASNQPQHF. CDR3 in DNA: TGTGCCAGCAGCTTAGGTGCGAGCAATCAGCCCCAGCATTTT.

This sequence joins TRBV29-1 and TRBJ1-5; unclear D gene. The CDR3 spans 12 residues. Trimming took 4 bases from V and 5 from J, leaving 9 bases between them. Germline V gives CDR1 SQVTM, CDR2 ANQGSEA. CDR3 in DNA: TGCAGCGTTGCCGAAAGCGATCAGCCCCAGCATTTT. Translation: CSVAESDQPQHF.

This chain joins TRBV5-1 and TRBJ2-1; 9 bases fit TRBD1. The CDR3 has 14 amino acids. Germline V CDR1 and CDR2: SGHRS, YFSETQ. Trimming at V came to 8 bases and at J to 7 bases, leaving 10 bases not matched to a gene. CDR3 residues: CASIRDRDANEQFF. CDR3 bases: TGCGCCAGTATCCGGGACAGGGATGCGAATGAGCAGTTCTTC.

The rearrangement links TRBV5-1 to TRBJ1-2; possibly TRBD1 for D (6 bases). Germline loops: CDR1 SGHRS, CDR2 YFSETQ. Trimming removed 4 bases from V and 4 bases from J, with 20 bases in between. The CDR3 covers 16 residues. CDR3: CASSPTPWDTSYGYTF. The CDR3 region has the DNA TGCGCCAGCAGCCCAACCCCGTGGGACACCTCCTATGGCTACACCTTC.

The rearrangement links TRBV6-5 to TRBJ1-2, with 7 bases identical to TRBD1. The J segment lost 5 bases and the V segment lost 5 bases, leaving 5 bases of the junction unmatched. The CDR3 has 13 residues. The V gene's germline CDR1 is MNHEY and CDR2 SVGAGI. CDR3 protein: CASSDRVGYGYTF. Written as DNA, the CDR3 is TGTGCCAGCAGTGACAGGGTAGGGTATGGCTACACCTTC.

V usage is TRBV4-1 and J usage is TRBJ2-7, with TRBD1 matching over 11 bases. The junction had 11 bases not matched to a gene; V was cut back by 3 bases and J by 4 bases. The CDR3 runs to 17 residues. Germline V gene sequence: CDR1 MGHRA, CDR2 YSYEKL. CDR3 nucleotide sequence: TGCGCCAGCAGCCACATGGCTTCCGGGACAGGGGGGTACGAGCAGTACTTC. This codes for CASSHMASGTGGYEQYF.

The rearrangement joins TRBV5-6 to TRBJ1-1; tentative D call: TRBD1 (5 bases). Germline CDR1 is SGHDT and CDR2 is YYEEEE. V lost 0 bases and J 3 bases, leaving 12 bases between the germline ends. There are 15 residues in the CDR3. The CDR3 region is CASSLGGGVDTEAFF. CDR3 nucleotides: TGTGCCAGCAGCTTGGGTGGAGGGGTAGACACTGAAGCTTTCTTT.

V gene TRBV30 combines with J gene TRBJ2-7; 9 nucleotides match TRBD1. This CDR3 region has 17 residues. Looked up from germline, CDR1 is GTSNPN and CDR2 is SVGIG (reference sequence). V shed 1 base and J 4 bases; nucleotides not matched to a gene: 14. The CDR3: CAWSGSKRTGAGYEQYF. For the CDR3, the DNA is TGTGCCTGGAGTGGGTCTAAACGGACAGGGGCGGGATACGAGCAGTACTTC.

The chain joins TRBV7-2 to TRBJ2-7; 8 nucleotides align to TRBD1. The CDR3 runs to 13 residues. V lost 5 bases to trimming and J lost 6 bases; unmatched junction nucleotides: 6. Germline V gene lookup returns CDR1 SGHTA and CDR2 FQGNSA. Here the CDR3 reads CASSRRDRGEQYF. The DNA of the CDR3 is TGTGCCAGCAGCAGGCGAGACAGGGGCGAGCAGTACTTC.

The V gene is TRBV11-2, the J gene TRBJ2-1; the D gene is possibly TRBD2 (6 bases). The length of the CDR3 is 17 residues. V dropped 7 bases and J dropped 0 bases, with 19 bases sitting between them. CDR1 is SGHAT and CDR2 is FQNNGV in the germline V gene. The CDR3, as DNA: TGTGCCAGCACCCCTCTGCTGGGGGGAGGCTCCTACAATGAGCAGTTCTTC. This gives the protein CASTPLLGGGSYNEQFF.

V is TRBV10-3 and J is TRBJ2-2; 9 bases fit TRBD2. V lost 2 bases, J lost 5 bases, and 3 bases stayed unmatched. Germline CDR1 is ENHRY and CDR2 is SYGVKD. The CDR3 covers 15 residues. The CDR3, as DNA: TGTGCCATCAGTGAGACTAGCGGGCAAACCGGGGAGCTGTTTTTT. Its protein product is CAISETSGQTGELFF.

The chain links TRBV5-1 to TRBJ2-4; 7 bases line up with TRBD1. The junction had 7 bases not matched to a gene; V was cut back by 4 bases and J by 9 bases. CDR3 size: 13 residues. Germline CDR1 SGHRS, CDR2 YFSETQ. Here the CDR3 DNA reads TGCGCCAGCAGCGCCCCGGGACAGAGCATTCAGTACTTC. This encodes CASSAPGQSIQYF.

V gene TRBV19 combines with J gene TRBJ1-2; D unresolved. V was trimmed by 7 bases and J by 2 bases, leaving 14 bases between them. The CDR3 is 14 amino acids. CDR1 and CDR2 (germline): LNHDA, SQIVND (reference sequence). The CDR3 sequence is CASTKKERNYGYTF. DNA of the CDR3: TGTGCCAGTACCAAAAAAGAACGGAACTATGGCTACACCTTC. Full variable domain (missing parts from reference TRBV19 and TRBJ1-2): DGGITQSPKYLFRKEGQNVTLSCEQNLNHDAMYWYRQDPGQGLRLIYYSQIVNDFQKGDIAEGYSVSREKKESFPLTVTSAQKNPTAFYLCASTKKERNYGYTFGSGTRLTVV.

This chain joins TRBV7-9 and TRBJ1-3; D is perhaps TRBD1 (5 bases). V was clipped by 1 base and J by 0 bases, with 13 bases between them. The germline CDR1 and CDR2 sequences are SEHNR and FQNEAQ (reference sequence). This CDR3 is 17 amino acids long. The CDR3, as DNA: TGTGCCAGCAGCTTAGGTCGGGGGTCCTTCTCTGGAAACACCATATATTTT. Translation: CASSLGRGSFSGNTIYF.

V is TRBV19 and J is TRBJ1-4; TRBD1 matches 9 bases. Germline CDR1 reads LNHDA; CDR2 reads SQIVND (reference sequence). The CDR3 is 14 amino acids. The J segment lost 7 bases and the V segment lost 6 bases, leaving 6 bases of the junction unmatched. CDR3 loop: CASRLQGAGEKLFF. Here the CDR3 DNA reads TGTGCCAGTAGGCTACAGGGGGCGGGTGAAAAACTGTTTTTT.

V usage is TRBV6-1 and J usage is TRBJ2-5; possible D gene TRBD2, 6 bases. Germline V gene data show CDR1 as MNHNS and CDR2 as SASEGT. Trimming took 5 bases from V and 4 from J, leaving 17 bases between them. CDR3 size: 15 residues. This chain's CDR3 is CASSRMGGELETQYF. CDR3 nucleotide sequence: TGTGCCAGCAGTCGTATGGGGGGAGAGTTAGAGACCCAGTACTTC.

The chain has TRBV7-3 and TRBJ2-1; 13 bases align to TRBD2. The junction had 5 bases not matched to a gene; V was cut back by 4 bases and J by 5 bases. The CDR3 spans 16 residues. Germline loops: CDR1 SGHTA, CDR2 FQGTGA. CDR3 coding DNA: TGTGCCAGCAGCTATAAAGGGACTAGCGGGAACAATGAGCAGTTCTTC. It codes for CASSYKGTSGNNEQFF.

The chain uses TRBV5-1 and TRBJ1-1; possibly TRBD1 for D (6 bases). CDR1 SGHRS and CDR2 YFSETQ come from the germline V gene. This CDR3 has 14 amino acids. Trimming cost V 7 bases and J 0 bases, with 13 bases left between them. The chain's CDR3 is CASRGQFMNTEAFF. In DNA form, the CDR3 reads TGCGCCAGCCGAGGACAGTTCATGAACACTGAAGCTTTCTTT.

The chain joins TRBV5-1 to TRBJ2-3; 11 nucleotides line up with TRBD2. Germline CDR1 reads SGHRS; CDR2 reads YFSETQ. This CDR3 contains 16 residues. Losses at the gene ends were 0 bases for V and 6 bases for J; bases not matched to a gene: 6. In nucleotides, the CDR3 is TGCGCCAGCAGCTTGGAACTAGCGGGAGTTACGGATACGCAGTATTTT. Translating it yields CASSLELAGVTDTQYF.

The chain couples TRBV9 to TRBJ2-3, with 7 bases lining up with TRBD2. Germline CDR1 SGDLS, CDR2 YYNGEE. The length of the CDR3 is 16 residues. Unmatched junction bases numbered 5, after V lost 0 bases and J lost 1 base. CDR3 coding DNA: TGTGCCAGCAGCGTAGGAAGGGACTATCGCACAGATACGCAGTATTTT. This codes for CASSVGRDYRTDTQYF.

In nucleotides, the CDR3 is TGCGCCAGCAGCTCAAGTAGACAGGGGAGCGACATTCAGTACTTC. Protein: CASSSSRQGSDIQYF. The chain uses TRBV5-1 and TRBJ2-4; 8 nucleotides agree with TRBD1. The CDR3 has 15 amino acids. Germline V lookup: CDR1 SGHRS, CDR2 YFSETQ. J was trimmed by 8 bases and V by 3 bases; bases with no gene match: 10.

CDR3: CASSQMYNEQFF. CDR3 coding DNA: TGTGCCAGCAGCCAGATGTACAATGAGCAGTTCTTC. This chain uses TRBV7-2 with TRBJ2-1; no clear D gene. Trimming stripped 5 bases from V and 4 bases from J, with 6 bases between. The CDR3 runs to 12 residues. Germline assignment: CDR1 SGHTA and CDR2 FQGNSA.

The rearrangement joins TRBV5-1 to TRBJ1-2; 11 bases map to TRBD1. Trimming took 2 bases from V and 4 from J; bases not matched to a gene: 4. Germline V CDR1 and CDR2: SGHRS, YFSETQ. CDR3 length equals 15 residues. CDR3 sequence (DNA): TGCGCCAGCAGCTTATCCGGGACAGGGGGCTATGGCTACACCTTC. Amino acids: CASSLSGTGGYGYTF.

The CDR3 here is CASSRGTGSNQPQHF. The CDR3 nucleotides are TGTGCCAGCAGCCGAGGGACAGGGTCAAATCAGCCCCAGCATTTT. V gene TRBV14 combines with J gene TRBJ1-5, with 9 bases identical to TRBD1. Unmatched junction bases numbered 5, after V lost 4 bases and J lost 4 bases. This CDR3 region has 15 residues. Germline CDR1 is SGHDN and CDR2 is FVKESK.